A selection of T cell receptor beta chains follows, all from one sample in a study of T cell responses to AZD1222 COVID-19 vaccine. The method was immunoSEQ multiplex PCR; TCRdb's version includes in-frame clones alone and lacks a portion of them. The sample carries roughly 120,000 clones, 86% recorded once. The sequencing here drew on peripheral blood, taken on day 0 of AZD1222 vaccination. Receptors originate from an adult in good health. The CDR3 runs from the conserved cysteine through the conserved F or W. The order of the fields is CDR3 DNA, CDR3 protein, J gene, clone size, D gene, V gene. D genes are given only for firm matches. Clone size is given for some rows only: seen once, a few or many times, or a class if the clone is expanded.

TGTGCCAGCAGCGACAGGGGTCTGAACACCGGGGAGCTGTTTTTT,CASSDRGLNTGELFF,TRBJ2-2,NA,TRBD1,TRBV7-8
TGTGCCAGCAGCCGGGATGCCCAACCACCGGGGGAGCTGTTTTTT,CASSRDAQPPGELFF,TRBJ2-2,few,NA,TRBV7-7
TGTGCCAGCAGGACCGGACTAGCGGGGGAGACCCAGTACTTC,CASRTGLAGETQYF,TRBJ2-5,NA,TRBD2,TRBV6-5
TGTGCCAGTAGTATAGGAGGCAGTAAGCAGCCCCAGCATTTT,CASSIGGSKQPQHF,TRBJ1-5,few,NA,TRBV19
TGTGCCAGCAGTTTGCAGGGGGACGGTCAGCCCCAGCATTTT,CASSLQGDGQPQHF,TRBJ1-5,NA,TRBD1,TRBV28
TGTGCCAGCAGCGTAGGGGGACTAACTGAAGCTTTCTTT,CASSVGGLTEAFF,TRBJ1-1,once,NA,TRBV9
TGTGCCAGCAGCTACCTCAGGTTTTTTTACGAGCAGTACTTC,CASSYLRFFYEQYF,TRBJ2-7,NA,NA,TRBV11-2
TGTGCCAGCAGCTTAGCACAGTACGAGCAGTACTTC,CASSLAQYEQYF,TRBJ2-7,NA,NA,TRBV7-9
TGTGCCAGCAGCTTGGAGGCCGGGGGGCGGAACGAGCAGTACTTC,CASSLEAGGRNEQYF,TRBJ2-7,NA,NA,TRBV5-4
TGTGCCAGCAGCCCCCATACGGGCGTGGCGAACACTGAAGCTTTCTTT,CASSPHTGVANTEAFF,TRBJ1-1,NA,NA,TRBV9
TGTGCCTGGAGAGCCGACAGTCCGTATGGCTACACCTTC,CAWRADSPYGYTF,TRBJ1-2,NA,NA,TRBV30
TGCAGCGTTGGCGGGCAGGGCAGGAGTTCTTATGGCTACACCTTC,CSVGGQGRSSYGYTF,TRBJ1-2,NA,NA,TRBV29-1
TGCGCCAGCAGCTTGGGTGGGGTCGCCAAAAACATTCAGTACTTC,CASSLGGVAKNIQYF,TRBJ2-4,NA,NA,TRBV5-1
TGTGCCAGCAGTTCTTACGCCCAAGAGACCCAGTACTTC,CASSSYAQETQYF,TRBJ2-5,NA,NA,TRBV12-3/TRBV12-4
TGTGCCAGCAGCCCCCCGGGCCCTCAAACCCATCAAGAGACCCAGTACTTC,CASSPPGPQTHQETQYF,TRBJ2-5,NA,NA,TRBV7-6
TGTGCCAGCAGCTTGGAGTGGAAGAACTCCTACGAGCAGTACTTC,CASSLEWKNSYEQYF,TRBJ2-7,few,NA,TRBV5-6
TGTGCCACCCGGACAGGGGGAGGGTCGTATACTGAAGCTTTCTTT,CATRTGGGSYTEAFF,TRBJ1-1,NA,TRBD1,TRBV6-5
TGCGCCAGCAGCACCGGACAAGAGCAGTACTTC,CASSTGQEQYF,TRBJ2-7,NA,NA,TRBV5-1
TGTGCCATCAGACAAGCCGGGCCAGCTTCAGATACGCAGTATTTT,CAIRQAGPASDTQYF,TRBJ2-3,NA,NA,TRBV10-3
TGTGCCAGCAGCCCCCTCCGGGCTAGCGGGAGGGGGAGCTCCTACAATGAGCAGTTCTTC,CASSPLRASGRGSSYNEQFF,TRBJ2-1,NA,TRBD2,TRBV9
TGTGCCAGCAGTGAAGCGGGGACCGGGACCGGGGAGCTGTTTTTT,CASSEAGTGTGELFF,TRBJ2-2,NA,NA,TRBV2
TGCAGCGTTGGGGACAGGGGGCGAGCCGGGGAGCTGTTTTTT,CSVGDRGRAGELFF,TRBJ2-2,NA,TRBD1,TRBV29-1
TGTGCCAGCAGCGGGGGACAGGGCAAAAACAATGAGCAGTTCTTC,CASSGGQGKNNEQFF,TRBJ2-1,few,TRBD1,TRBV9
TGTGCCAGCAGCTCCGAGACTAGCGGATCCTACAATGAGCAGTTCTTC,CASSSETSGSYNEQFF,TRBJ2-1,NA,TRBD2,TRBV11-1
TGTGCCACCAGTGACCCCCCTAGCGGGGTGACTTCCTACAATGAGCAGTTCTTC,CATSDPPSGVTSYNEQFF,TRBJ2-1,NA,TRBD2,TRBV24-1
TGCGCCAGCAGCCTAACAGGGGACAACTATGGCTACACCTTC,CASSLTGDNYGYTF,TRBJ1-2,NA,TRBD1,TRBV4-3
TGCAGCGTAGGGGAGGGGGCCAATTCACCCCTCCACTTT,CSVGEGANSPLHF,TRBJ1-6,NA,TRBD1,TRBV29-1
TGTGCCAGCAGCCACGTCGGTGGTTTTGAAAAACTGTTTTTT,CASSHVGGFEKLFF,TRBJ1-4,NA,NA,TRBV13
TGTGCCAGCAGCCCCGGGACTAGCGGAAAAAGGGAGCAGTTCTTC,CASSPGTSGKREQFF,TRBJ2-1,NA,TRBD2,TRBV3-1/TRBV3-2
TGTGCCAGCAGCTCCCGGCCGAAGGGCTGGGATGAGCAGTTCTTC,CASSSRPKGWDEQFF,TRBJ2-1,NA,NA,TRBV6-5
TGTGCCAGCAGTCCACACCCAGGGGTTTCCCGGCATTTT,CASSPHPGVSRHF,TRBJ1-5,NA,NA,TRBV28
TGTGCCAGCAGTGTCGCGGGGGCGTACGAGCAGTACTTC,CASSVAGAYEQYF,TRBJ2-7,NA,NA,TRBV2
TGTGCCAGCGAGACTAGCGGGAGTGCACTGGTCACCGGGGAGCTGTTTTTT,CASETSGSALVTGELFF,TRBJ2-2,NA,TRBD2,TRBV13
TGTGCCAGCAGCTTAGATTTAGGGCAGCCCCAGCATTTT,CASSLDLGQPQHF,TRBJ1-5,NA,NA,TRBV11-2
TGTGCCAGCAGTTTATGGGCCAGGGGCACTGAAGCTTTCTTT,CASSLWARGTEAFF,TRBJ1-1,NA,NA,TRBV28
TGCGCCAGCAGCTCGAGCTTTCACACCGGGGAGCTGTTTTTT,CASSSSFHTGELFF,TRBJ2-2,NA,NA,TRBV5-1
TGTGCCAGCAGTTACTCCGGACAGGGGGCAAACGGGGAGCTGTTTTTT,CASSYSGQGANGELFF,TRBJ2-2,once,TRBD1,TRBV6-5
TGCGCCAGCAGCTTACGGGAAGTAGGGGGCACAGATACGCAGTATTTT,CASSLREVGGTDTQYF,TRBJ2-3,NA,NA,TRBV5-1
TGTGCCAGCAGCCAAGGTCTAGCGGACCGCACAGATACGCAGTATTTT,CASSQGLADRTDTQYF,TRBJ2-3,NA,TRBD2,TRBV14
TGTGCCAGCAGACAGACTAGCGGGGGGGCCTTTGGGGAGCTGTTTTTT,CASRQTSGGAFGELFF,TRBJ2-2,NA,TRBD2,TRBV7-2
TGTGCCAGCAGCTTGGAGGTGAGGGTTGGCTACACCTTC,CASSLEVRVGYTF,TRBJ1-2,NA,NA,TRBV5-6
TGTGCCAGTAGACCCGGGACTAGCGATGAGCAGTTCTTC,CASRPGTSDEQFF,TRBJ2-1,NA,TRBD2,TRBV19
TGTGCCAGCTCAATTTCGTTGGTCTCTGAAGCTTTCTTT,CASSISLVSEAFF,TRBJ1-1,NA,NA,TRBV18
TGCGCCAGCAGCCTTGACAGGGGGCGAGAGACCCAGTACTTC,CASSLDRGRETQYF,TRBJ2-5,NA,TRBD1,TRBV5-1
TGTGCCAGCAGCTCGACAGCAACTAATGAAAAACTGTTTTTT,CASSSTATNEKLFF,TRBJ1-4,once,NA,TRBV3-1/TRBV3-2
TGCGCCAGCAAGATAAATCCAGGGGGCGCCTATGGCTACACCTTC,CASKINPGGAYGYTF,TRBJ1-2,NA,TRBD1,TRBV4-1
TGTGCCAGCAGTTACTCGCAGGGTCTGGAAGAGACCCAGTACTTC,CASSYSQGLEETQYF,TRBJ2-5,once,NA,TRBV6-5
TGTGCCAGCAGCCCGTACAGGGACGAGCAGTACTTC,CASSPYRDEQYF,TRBJ2-7,once,NA,TRBV14
TGCGCCAGCAGCCAAGTAGGGGTATCTAATGAAAAACTGTTTTTT,CASSQVGVSNEKLFF,TRBJ1-4,NA,NA,TRBV4-1